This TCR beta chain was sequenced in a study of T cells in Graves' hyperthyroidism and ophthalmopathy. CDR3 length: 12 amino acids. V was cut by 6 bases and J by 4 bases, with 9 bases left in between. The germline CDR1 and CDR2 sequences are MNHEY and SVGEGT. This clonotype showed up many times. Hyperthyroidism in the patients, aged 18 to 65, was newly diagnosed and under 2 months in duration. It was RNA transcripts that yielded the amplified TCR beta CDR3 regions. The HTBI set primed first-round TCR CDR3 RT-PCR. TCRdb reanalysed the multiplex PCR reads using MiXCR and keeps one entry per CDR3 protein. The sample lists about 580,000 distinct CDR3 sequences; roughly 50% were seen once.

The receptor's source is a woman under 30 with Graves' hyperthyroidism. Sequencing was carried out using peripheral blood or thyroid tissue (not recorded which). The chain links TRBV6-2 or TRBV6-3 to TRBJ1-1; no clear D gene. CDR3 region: CASRVGSTEAFF. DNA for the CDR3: TGTGCCAGCAGAGTAGGGAGCACTGAAGCTTTCTTT.